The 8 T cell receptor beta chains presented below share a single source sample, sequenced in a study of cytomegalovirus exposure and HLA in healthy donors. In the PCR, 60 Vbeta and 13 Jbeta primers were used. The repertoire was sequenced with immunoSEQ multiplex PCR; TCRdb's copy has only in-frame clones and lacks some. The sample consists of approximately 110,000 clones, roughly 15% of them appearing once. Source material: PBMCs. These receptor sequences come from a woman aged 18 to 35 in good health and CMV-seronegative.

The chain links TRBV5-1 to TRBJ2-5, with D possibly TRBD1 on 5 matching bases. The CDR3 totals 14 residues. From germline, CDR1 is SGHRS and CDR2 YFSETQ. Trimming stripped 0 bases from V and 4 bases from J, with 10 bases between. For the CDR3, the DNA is TGCGCCAGCAGCTTGGCAGGGATTGGAGAGACCCAGTACTTC. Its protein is CASSLAGIGETQYF.

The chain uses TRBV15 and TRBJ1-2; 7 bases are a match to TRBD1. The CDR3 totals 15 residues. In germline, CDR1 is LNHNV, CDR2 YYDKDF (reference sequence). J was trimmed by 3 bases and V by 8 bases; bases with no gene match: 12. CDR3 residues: CATQLRQGGDYGYTF. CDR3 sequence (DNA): TGTGCCACCCAACTGAGACAGGGTGGGGACTATGGCTACACCTTC.

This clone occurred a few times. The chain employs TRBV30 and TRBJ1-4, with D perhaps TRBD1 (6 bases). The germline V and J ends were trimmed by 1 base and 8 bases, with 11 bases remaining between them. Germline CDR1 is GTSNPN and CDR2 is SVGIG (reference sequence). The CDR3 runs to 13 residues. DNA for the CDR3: TGTGCCTGGAGTGAACAGGGACGGGAAAAACTGTTTTTT. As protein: CAWSEQGREKLFF.

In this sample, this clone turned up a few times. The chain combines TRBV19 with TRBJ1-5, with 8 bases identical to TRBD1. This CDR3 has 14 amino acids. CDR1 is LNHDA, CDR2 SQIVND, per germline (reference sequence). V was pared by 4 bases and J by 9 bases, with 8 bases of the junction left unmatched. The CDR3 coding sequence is TGTGCCAGTAGTAGACAGGGGCGTTTGGTGCCCCAGCATTTT. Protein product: CASSRQGRLVPQHF.

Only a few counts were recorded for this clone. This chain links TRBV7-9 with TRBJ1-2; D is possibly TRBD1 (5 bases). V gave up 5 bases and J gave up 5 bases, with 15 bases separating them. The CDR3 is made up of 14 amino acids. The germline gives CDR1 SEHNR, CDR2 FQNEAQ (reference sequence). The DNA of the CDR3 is TGTGCCAGCAGCCCGGACGGTGGGGGGTATGGCTACACCTTC. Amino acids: CASSPDGGGYGYTF.

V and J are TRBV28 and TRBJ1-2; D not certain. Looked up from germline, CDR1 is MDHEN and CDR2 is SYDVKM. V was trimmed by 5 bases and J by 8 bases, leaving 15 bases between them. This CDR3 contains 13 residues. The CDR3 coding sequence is TGTGCCAGCAGTCTGGGCCTCCTATTGGGCTACACCTTC. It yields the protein CASSLGLLLGYTF.

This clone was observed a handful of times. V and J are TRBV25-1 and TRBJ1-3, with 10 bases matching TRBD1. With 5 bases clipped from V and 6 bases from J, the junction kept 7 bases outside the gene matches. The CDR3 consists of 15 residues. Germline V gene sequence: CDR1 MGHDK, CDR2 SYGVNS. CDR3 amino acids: CASSRRDRGKNTIYF. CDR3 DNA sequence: TGTGCCAGCAGTCGTAGGGACAGGGGTAAAAACACCATATATTTT. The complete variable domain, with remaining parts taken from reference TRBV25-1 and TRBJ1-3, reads EADIYQTPRYLVIGTGKKITLECSQTMGHDKMYWYQQDPGMELHLIHYSYGVNSTEKGDLSSESTVSRIRTEHFPLTLESARPSHTSQYLCASSRRDRGKNTIYFGEGSWLTVV.

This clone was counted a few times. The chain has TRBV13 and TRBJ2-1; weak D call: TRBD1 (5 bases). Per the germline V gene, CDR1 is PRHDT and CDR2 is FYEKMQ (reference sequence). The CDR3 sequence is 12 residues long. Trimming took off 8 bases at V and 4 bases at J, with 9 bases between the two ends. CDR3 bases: TGTGCCAGCTCCGACAGATACAATGAGCAGTTCTTC. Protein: CASSDRYNEQFF.